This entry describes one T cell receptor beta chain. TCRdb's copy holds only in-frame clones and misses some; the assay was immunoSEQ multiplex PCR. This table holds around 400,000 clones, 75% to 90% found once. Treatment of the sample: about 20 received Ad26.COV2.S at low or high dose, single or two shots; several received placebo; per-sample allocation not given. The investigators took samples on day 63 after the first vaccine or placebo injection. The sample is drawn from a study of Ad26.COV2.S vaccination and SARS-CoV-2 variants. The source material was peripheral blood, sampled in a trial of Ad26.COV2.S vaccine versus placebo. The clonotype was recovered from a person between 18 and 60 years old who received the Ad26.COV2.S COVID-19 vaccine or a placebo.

The chain's CDR3 is CASTSTRGWSIQYF. The CDR3 DNA sequence: TGTGCCAGCACCTCCACTCGGGGATGGAGCATTCAGTACTTC. This chain connects TRBV25-1 to TRBJ2-4; D may be TRBD2 (5 bases). This CDR3 spans 14 amino acids. Germline V lookup: CDR1 MGHDK, CDR2 SYGVNS. Trimming cost V 7 bases and J 9 bases, with 19 bases left between them.